Included here is one T cell receptor (beta chain) sequence, with context. Its antigen is as yet unknown. The CDR3 is 13 residues long. The V gene's germline CDR1 is MNHNS and CDR2 SASEGT. V was shortened by 3 bases and J by 4 bases, with 10 bases between the two germline ends. Assay used: immunoSEQ multiplex PCR; TCRdb lists only in-frame clones, some missing. Of 27,000 or so clones in the sample, about four fifths were seen once. The data derive from a study of OX40 agonist ivuxolimab in advanced cancers. Overall study context: The treatment was a fully human IgG2 OX40 agonist, ivuxolimab. Those enrolled were 80% to 85% male, with a mean age of roughly 62 years and ages from about 20 to 90. Findings and limits, study-wide: Among the lowest peripheral clonal expansion occurred in 0.1-3.0 mg/kg partial responders.

The chain is built from TRBV6-1 and TRBJ2-7; D gene uncertain. Sequenced material: CD4+ or CD8+ T cells sorted from blood, taken in a trial of the OX40 agonist ivuxolimab. The source is an adult with an advanced solid tumor such as melanoma, head and neck, liver or kidney cancer. The CDR3 reads CASSDLLNYEQYF. The CDR3 DNA follows: TGTGCCAGCAGTGACCTCCTAAATTACGAGCAGTACTTC.